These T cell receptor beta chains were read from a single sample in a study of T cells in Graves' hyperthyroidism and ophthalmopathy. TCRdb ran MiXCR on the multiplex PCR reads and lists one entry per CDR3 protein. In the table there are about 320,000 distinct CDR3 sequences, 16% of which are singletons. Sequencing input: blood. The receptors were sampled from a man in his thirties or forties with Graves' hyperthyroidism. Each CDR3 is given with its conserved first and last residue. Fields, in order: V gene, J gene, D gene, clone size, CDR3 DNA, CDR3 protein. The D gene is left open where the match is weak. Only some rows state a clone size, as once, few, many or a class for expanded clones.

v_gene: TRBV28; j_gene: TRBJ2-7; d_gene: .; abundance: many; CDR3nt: TGTGCCAGCAGCTCTCCAGTCTCCTACGAGCAGTACTTC; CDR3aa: CASSSPVSYEQYF
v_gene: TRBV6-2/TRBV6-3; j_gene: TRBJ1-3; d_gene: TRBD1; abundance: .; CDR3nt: TGTGCCAGCAGTACCAGGGGGCTTGGAAGCACCATATATTTT; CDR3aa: CASSTRGLGSTIYF
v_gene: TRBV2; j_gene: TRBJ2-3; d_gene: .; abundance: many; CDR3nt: TGTGCCAGCAGGGGCAGCGCGGCAGATACGCAGTATTTT; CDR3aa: CASRGSAADTQYF
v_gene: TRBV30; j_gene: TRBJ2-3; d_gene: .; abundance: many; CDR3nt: TGTGCCTGGAGTTCTACCGGGACAAACACAGATACGCAGTATTTT; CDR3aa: CAWSSTGTNTDTQYF
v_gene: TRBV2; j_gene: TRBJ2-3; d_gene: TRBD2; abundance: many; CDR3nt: TGTGCCAGCACCAAGGAACTAGCGGGAGTTGGGACAGATACGCAGTATTTT; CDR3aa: CASTKELAGVGTDTQYF
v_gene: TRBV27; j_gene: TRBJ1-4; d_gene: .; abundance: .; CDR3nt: TGTGCCAGCAGACTTACTGGCGGGGGTACCGAAAAACTGTTTTTT; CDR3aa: CASRLTGGGTEKLFF
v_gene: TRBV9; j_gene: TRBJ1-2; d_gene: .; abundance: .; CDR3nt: TGTGCCAGCAGCGTATCCGGGACCACCTACTATGGCTACACCTTC; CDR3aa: CASSVSGTTYYGYTF
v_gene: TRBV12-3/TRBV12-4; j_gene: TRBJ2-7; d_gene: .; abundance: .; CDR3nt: TGTGCCAGCAATAAGGGGAGTGCCTACGAGCAGTACTTC; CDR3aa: CASNKGSAYEQYF
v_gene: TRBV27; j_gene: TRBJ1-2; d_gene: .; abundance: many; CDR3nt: TGTGCCAGCAGTTTAGGTGGGAGGGGTAACTATGGCTACACCTTC; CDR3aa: CASSLGGRGNYGYTF
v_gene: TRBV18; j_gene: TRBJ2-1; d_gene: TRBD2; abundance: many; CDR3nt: TGTGCCAGCTCACCAAGAGCTAGCGGGATGCAACCCTACAATGAGCAGTTCTTC; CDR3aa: CASSPRASGMQPYNEQFF
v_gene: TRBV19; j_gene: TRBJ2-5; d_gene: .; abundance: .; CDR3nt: TGTGCCAGTAGTATAGATCATCGAGGGAGCCAAGTCAGGGAGACCCAGTACTTC; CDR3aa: CASSIDHRGSQVRETQYF
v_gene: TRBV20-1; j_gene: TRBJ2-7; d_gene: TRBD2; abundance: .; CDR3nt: TGCAGTGCTAGAGATTCTAGACTAGCGCTATCCTACGAGCAGTACTTC; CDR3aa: CSARDSRLALSYEQYF
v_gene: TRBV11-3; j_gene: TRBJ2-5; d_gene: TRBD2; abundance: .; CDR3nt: TGTGCCAGCAGCCCTGGGACTAGCGGAGGAGAGACCCAGTACTTC; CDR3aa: CASSPGTSGGETQYF
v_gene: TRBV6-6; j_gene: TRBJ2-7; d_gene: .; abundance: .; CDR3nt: TGTGCCAGCAGTTACTCGGAGGGTAGCGCCACCTACGAGCAGTACTTC; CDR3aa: CASSYSEGSATYEQYF
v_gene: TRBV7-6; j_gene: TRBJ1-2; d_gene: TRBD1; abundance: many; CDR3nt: TGTGCCAGCAGCATGACAGGGGGAACTACTAACTATGGCTACACCTTC; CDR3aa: CASSMTGGTTNYGYTF
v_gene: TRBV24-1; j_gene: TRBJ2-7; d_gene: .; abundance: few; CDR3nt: TGTGCCACCAGTGATGTAACAGCCTACGAGCAGTACTTC; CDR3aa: CATSDVTAYEQYF
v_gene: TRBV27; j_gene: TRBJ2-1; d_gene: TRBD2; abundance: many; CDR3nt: TGTGCCAGCAGTTCCGGGGGGGCAATCGCCTACAATGAGCAGTTCTTC; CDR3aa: CASSSGGAIAYNEQFF
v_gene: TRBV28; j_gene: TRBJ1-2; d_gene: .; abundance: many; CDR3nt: TGTGCCAGCACCTCGATGGGAGCCAGGGATGGCTACACCTTC; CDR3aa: CASTSMGARDGYTF
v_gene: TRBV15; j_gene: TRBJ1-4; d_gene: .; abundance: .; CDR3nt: TGTGCCACCAGCAGAGGGCTCGGGGTATCCGGCGAAAAACTGTTTTTT; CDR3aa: CATSRGLGVSGEKLFF
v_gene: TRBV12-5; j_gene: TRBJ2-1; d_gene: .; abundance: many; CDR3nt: TGTGCTAGTGGTCTCGGGACACAATACAATGAGCAGTTCTTC; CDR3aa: CASGLGTQYNEQFF